This T cell receptor (beta chain) is drawn from a study of control samples from healthy donors and cancer patients. V lost 0 bases, J lost 0 bases, and 6 bases lay in between. Per germline, CDR1 SGHTA and CDR2 FQGTGA. This CDR3 is built from 15 residues. TCRdb's copy holds only in-frame clones and misses some; the assay was immunoSEQ multiplex PCR. In the table there are 140,000 to 150,000 clones, approximately 88% of which are singletons. The J gene is TRBJ2-4, the V gene TRBV7-3, with unresolved D. The receptor was derived from a young man in good health. What was sequenced was blood. CDR3 sequence reads: CASSLTSLAKNIQYF. In DNA form, the CDR3 reads TGTGCCAGCAGCTTAACGTCCCTAGCCAAAAACATTCAGTACTTC.